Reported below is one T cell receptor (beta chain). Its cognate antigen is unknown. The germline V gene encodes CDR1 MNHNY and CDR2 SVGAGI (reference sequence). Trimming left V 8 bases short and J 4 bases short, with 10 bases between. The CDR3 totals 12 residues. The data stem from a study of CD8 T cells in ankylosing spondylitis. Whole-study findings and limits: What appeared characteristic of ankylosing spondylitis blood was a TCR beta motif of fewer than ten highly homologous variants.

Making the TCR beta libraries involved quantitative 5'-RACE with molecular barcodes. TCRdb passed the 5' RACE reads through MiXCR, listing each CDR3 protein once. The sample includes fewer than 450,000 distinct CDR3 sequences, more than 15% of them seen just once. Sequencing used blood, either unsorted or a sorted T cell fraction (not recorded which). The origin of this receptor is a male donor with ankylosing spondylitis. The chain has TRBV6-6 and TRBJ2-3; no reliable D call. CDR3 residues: CASHGRADTQYF. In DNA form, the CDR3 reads TGTGCCAGCCACGGTAGGGCAGATACGCAGTATTTT.